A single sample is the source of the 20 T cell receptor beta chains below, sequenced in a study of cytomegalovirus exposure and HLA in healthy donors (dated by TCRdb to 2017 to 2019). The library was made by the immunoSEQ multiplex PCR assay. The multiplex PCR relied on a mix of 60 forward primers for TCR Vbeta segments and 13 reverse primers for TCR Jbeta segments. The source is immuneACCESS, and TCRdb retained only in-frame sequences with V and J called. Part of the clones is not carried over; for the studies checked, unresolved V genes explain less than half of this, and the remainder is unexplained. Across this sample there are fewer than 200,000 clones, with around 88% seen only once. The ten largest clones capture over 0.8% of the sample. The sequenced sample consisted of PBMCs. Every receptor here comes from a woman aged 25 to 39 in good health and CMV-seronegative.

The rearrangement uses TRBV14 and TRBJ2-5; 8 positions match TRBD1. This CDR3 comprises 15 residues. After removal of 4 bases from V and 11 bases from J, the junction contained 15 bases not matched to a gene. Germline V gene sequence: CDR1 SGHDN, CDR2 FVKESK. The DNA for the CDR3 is TGTGCCAGCAGCCCTCCCGGGACAGGAACTAAAGAGCAGTACTTC. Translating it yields CASSPPGTGTKEQYF.

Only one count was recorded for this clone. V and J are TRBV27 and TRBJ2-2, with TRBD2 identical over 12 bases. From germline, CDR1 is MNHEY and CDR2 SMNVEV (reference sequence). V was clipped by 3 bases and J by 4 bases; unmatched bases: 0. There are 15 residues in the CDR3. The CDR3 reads CASSLTSGSTGELFF. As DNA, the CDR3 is TGTGCCAGCAGTTTGACTAGCGGGAGCACCGGGGAGCTGTTTTTT.

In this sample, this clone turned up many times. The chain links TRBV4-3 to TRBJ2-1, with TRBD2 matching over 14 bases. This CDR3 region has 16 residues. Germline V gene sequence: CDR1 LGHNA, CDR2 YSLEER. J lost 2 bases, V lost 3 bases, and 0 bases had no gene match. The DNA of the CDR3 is TGCGCCAGCAGCCAGACTAGCGGGGGGGCCTACAATGAGCAGTTCTTC. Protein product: CASSQTSGGAYNEQFF.

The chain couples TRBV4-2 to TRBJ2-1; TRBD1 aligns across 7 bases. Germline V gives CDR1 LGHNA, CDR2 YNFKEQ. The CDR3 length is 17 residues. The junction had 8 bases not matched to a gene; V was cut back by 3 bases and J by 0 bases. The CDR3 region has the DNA TGTGCCAGCAGCCAGATACAGGGGATAAGCTCCTACAATGAGCAGTTCTTC. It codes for CASSQIQGISSYNEQFF.

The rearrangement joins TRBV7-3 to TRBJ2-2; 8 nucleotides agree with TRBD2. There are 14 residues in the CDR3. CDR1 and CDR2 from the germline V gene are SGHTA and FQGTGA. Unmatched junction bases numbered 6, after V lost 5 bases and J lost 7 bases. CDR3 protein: CASSPGTSNGELFF. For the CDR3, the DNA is TGTGCCAGCAGCCCCGGGACTAGTAACGGGGAGCTGTTTTTT.

CDR3 in amino acids: CASSLQEQYF. In DNA, the CDR3 is TGTGCCAGCAGCTTACAGGAGCAGTACTTC. The chain combines TRBV7-9 with TRBJ2-7; the D is unclear. In germline, CDR1 is SEHNR, CDR2 FQNEAQ (reference sequence). Trimming took 2 bases from V and 7 from J, leaving 3 bases between them. The length of the CDR3 is 10 residues.

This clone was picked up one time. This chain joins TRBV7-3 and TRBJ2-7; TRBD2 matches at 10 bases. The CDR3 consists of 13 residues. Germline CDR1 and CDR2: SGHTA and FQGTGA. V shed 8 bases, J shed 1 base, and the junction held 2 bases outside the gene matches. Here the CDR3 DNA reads TGTGCCAGCTCAGCGGGAGGGTCCTACGAGCAGTACTTC. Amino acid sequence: CASSAGGSYEQYF.

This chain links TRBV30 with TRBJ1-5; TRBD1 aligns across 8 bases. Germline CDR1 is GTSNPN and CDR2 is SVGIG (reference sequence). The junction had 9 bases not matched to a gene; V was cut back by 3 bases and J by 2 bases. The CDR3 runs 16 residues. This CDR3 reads CAWREQRQGRNQPQHF. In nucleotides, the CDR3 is TGTGCCTGGAGGGAACAAAGACAGGGGCGCAATCAGCCCCAGCATTTT.

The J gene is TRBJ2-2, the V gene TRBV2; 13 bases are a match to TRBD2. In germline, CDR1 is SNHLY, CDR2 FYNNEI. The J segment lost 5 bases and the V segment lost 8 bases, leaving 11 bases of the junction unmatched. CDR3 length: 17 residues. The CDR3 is CASGPPGLAGLTGELFF. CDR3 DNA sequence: TGTGCCAGCGGCCCCCCGGGACTAGCGGGGTTAACCGGGGAGCTGTTTTTT.

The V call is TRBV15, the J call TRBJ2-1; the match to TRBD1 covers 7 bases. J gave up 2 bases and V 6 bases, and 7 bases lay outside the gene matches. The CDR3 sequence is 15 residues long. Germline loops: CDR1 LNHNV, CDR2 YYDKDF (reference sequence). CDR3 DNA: TGTGCCACCAGGAAGGGACAGAACACCTACAATGAGCAGTTCTTC. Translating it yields CATRKGQNTYNEQFF.

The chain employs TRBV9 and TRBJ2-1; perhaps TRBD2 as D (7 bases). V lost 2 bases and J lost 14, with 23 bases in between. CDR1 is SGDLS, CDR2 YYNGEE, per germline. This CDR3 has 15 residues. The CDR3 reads CASSVGGQRPGWKFF. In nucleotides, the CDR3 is TGTGCCAGCAGCGTCGGGGGGCAGCGTCCCGGATGGAAGTTCTTC.

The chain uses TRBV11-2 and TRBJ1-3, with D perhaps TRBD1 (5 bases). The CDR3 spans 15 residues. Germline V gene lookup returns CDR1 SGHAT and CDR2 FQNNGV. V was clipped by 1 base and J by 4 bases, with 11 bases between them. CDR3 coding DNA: TGTGCCAGCAGCTTAGGTGGGGCGAAAGGAAACACCATATATTTT. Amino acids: CASSLGGAKGNTIYF.

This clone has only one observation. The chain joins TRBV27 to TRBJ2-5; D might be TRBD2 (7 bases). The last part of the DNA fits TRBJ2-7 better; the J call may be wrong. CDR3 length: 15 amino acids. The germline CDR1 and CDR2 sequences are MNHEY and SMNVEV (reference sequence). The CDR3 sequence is CASSFTGGRYDEQYF. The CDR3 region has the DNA TGTGCCAGCAGTTTCACGGGGGGCCGCTACGACGAGCAGTACTTC.

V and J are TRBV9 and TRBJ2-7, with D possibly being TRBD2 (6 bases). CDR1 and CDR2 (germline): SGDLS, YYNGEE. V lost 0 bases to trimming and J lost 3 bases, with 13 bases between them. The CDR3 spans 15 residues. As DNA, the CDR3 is TGTGCCAGCAGCGTAGAACCGGGAGTGGGCTACGAGCAGTACTTC. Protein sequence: CASSVEPGVGYEQYF.

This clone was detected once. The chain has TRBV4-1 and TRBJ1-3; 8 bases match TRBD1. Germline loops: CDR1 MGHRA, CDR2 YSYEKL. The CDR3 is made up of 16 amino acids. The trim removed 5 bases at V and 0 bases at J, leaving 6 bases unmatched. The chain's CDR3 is CASSERQGFSGNTIYF. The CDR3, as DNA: TGCGCCAGCAGCGAAAGACAGGGGTTCTCTGGAAACACCATATATTTT.

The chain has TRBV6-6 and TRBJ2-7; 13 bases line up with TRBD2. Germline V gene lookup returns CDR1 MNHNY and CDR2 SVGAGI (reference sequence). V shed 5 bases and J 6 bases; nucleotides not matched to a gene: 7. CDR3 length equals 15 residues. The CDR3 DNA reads TGTGCCAGCAGTAAAGGACTAGCGGGAGCCAGCGAGCAGTACTTC. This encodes CASSKGLAGASEQYF.

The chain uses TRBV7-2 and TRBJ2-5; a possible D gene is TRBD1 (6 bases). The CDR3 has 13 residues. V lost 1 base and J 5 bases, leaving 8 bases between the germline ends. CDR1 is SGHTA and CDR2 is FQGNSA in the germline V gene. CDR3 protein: CASSLGQGETQYF. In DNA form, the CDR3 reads TGTGCCAGCAGCTTAGGGCAGGGGGAGACCCAGTACTTC.

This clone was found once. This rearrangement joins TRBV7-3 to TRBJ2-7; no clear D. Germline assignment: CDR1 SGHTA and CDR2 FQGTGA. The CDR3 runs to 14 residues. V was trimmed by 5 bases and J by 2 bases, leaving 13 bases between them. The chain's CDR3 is CASSLGTAPYEQYF. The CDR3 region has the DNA TGTGCCAGCAGCCTAGGAACGGCCCCCTACGAGCAGTACTTC.

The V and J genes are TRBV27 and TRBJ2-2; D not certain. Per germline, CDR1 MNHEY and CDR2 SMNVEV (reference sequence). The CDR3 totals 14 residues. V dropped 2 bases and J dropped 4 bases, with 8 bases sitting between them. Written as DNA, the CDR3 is TGTGCCAGCAGTTTACAGCCGGGCACCGGGGAGCTGTTTTTT. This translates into CASSLQPGTGELFF.

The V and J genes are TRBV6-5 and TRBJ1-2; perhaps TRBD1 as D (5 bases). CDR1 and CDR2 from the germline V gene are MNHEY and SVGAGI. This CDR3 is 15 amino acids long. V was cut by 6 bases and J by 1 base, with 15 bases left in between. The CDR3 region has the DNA TGTGCCAGCAGGTTTCTCCCACAGGTTAACTATGGCTACACCTTC. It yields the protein CASRFLPQVNYGYTF.